The 24 T cell receptor beta chains in this list originate from one sample, sequenced in a study of cytomegalovirus exposure and HLA in healthy donors (dated by TCRdb to the late 2010s). Preparation of the library involved the immunoSEQ multiplex PCR assay. A mixture of 60 forward primers for TCR Vbeta segments and 13 reverse primers for TCR Jbeta segments was used in the multiplex PCR. Held by TCRdb, this immuneACCESS table contains in-frame sequences only and omits some clones. Under half of the omission traces to an unresolved V gene where checked; the cause of the rest is unknown. The sample table includes around 64,000 clones. Together, the top ten hold 2.4% of the sample. Sequenced: PBMCs. The source is a female donor in good health and CMV-seropositive.

This chain joins TRBV6-6 and TRBJ1-1; TRBD1 aligns across 7 bases. Germline V gene data show CDR1 as MNHNY and CDR2 as SVGAGI (reference sequence). The V segment lost 6 bases and the J segment 1 base; nucleotides outside the gene matches: 5. This CDR3 is 14 amino acids long. Written as DNA, the CDR3 is TGTGCCAGCAGAATGGGACAGACGAACACTGAAGCTTTCTTT. Its protein is CASRMGQTNTEAFF.

The chain uses TRBV10-1 and TRBJ2-1; possibly TRBD1 for D (6 bases). V gave up 6 bases and J gave up 16 bases, with 19 bases separating them. Germline CDR1 and CDR2: WNHNN and SYGVQD (reference sequence). The length of the CDR3 is 12 residues. CDR3 bases: TGCGCCAGCAGCCCCAACAGGGTATCCGCTTTCTTC. It is translated as CASSPNRVSAFF.

V gene TRBV4-3 combines with J gene TRBJ2-6; TRBD1 agrees at 7 bases. The CDR3 spans 18 residues. CDR1 is LGHNA, CDR2 YSLEER, per germline. J lost 0 bases, V lost 2 bases, and 7 bases had no gene match. As DNA, the CDR3 is TGCGCCAGCAGCCAACTACAGGGGTCTTTCTCTGGGGCCAACGTCCTGACTTTC. Its protein is CASSQLQGSFSGANVLTF.

The rearrangement joins TRBV30 to TRBJ1-5; TRBD1 is a possible D gene (5 bases). CDR1 GTSNPN and CDR2 SVGIG come from the germline V gene (reference sequence). Trimming stripped 3 bases from V and 7 bases from J, with 16 bases between. The CDR3 length is 14 residues. This chain's CDR3 is CAWSQEGIGQPQHF. Written as DNA, the CDR3 is TGTGCCTGGAGCCAGGAGGGGATCGGACAGCCCCAGCATTTT.

The rearrangement uses TRBV7-6 and TRBJ2-3; D call uncertain. This CDR3 has 13 amino acids. From germline, CDR1 is SGHVS and CDR2 FNYEAQ. V lost 5 bases and J lost 1, with 7 bases in between. The CDR3 spells CASSRLGTDTQYF. The CDR3 nucleotides are TGTGCCAGCAGCAGACTGGGCACAGATACGCAGTATTTT.

The chain combines TRBV4-2 with TRBJ2-7, with unresolved D. Germline CDR1 reads LGHNA; CDR2 reads YNFKEQ. V lost 1 base to trimming and J lost 2 bases, with 9 bases between them. There are 14 residues in the CDR3. The CDR3 loop reads CASSQAESAYEQYF. The CDR3 DNA is TGTGCCAGCAGCCAAGCGGAGAGCGCCTACGAGCAGTACTTC.

This sequence joins TRBV28 and TRBJ2-5, with 8 bases fitting TRBD2. Germline CDR1 and CDR2: MDHEN and SYDVKM. Losses at the gene ends were 4 bases for V and 5 bases for J; bases not matched to a gene: 12. This CDR3 region has 16 residues. CDR3 residues: CASSSPLGGGQETQYF. CDR3 nucleotides: TGTGCCAGCAGTTCCCCCCTCGGCGGGGGGCAGGAGACCCAGTACTTC.

V is TRBV19 and J is TRBJ2-2, with D possibly being TRBD2 (6 bases). The CDR3 is 14 amino acids. Between the trimmed V and J ends, which lost 7 bases and 5 bases, there was a span of 14 bases. CDR1 is LNHDA and CDR2 is SQIVND in the germline V gene (reference sequence). CDR3 sequence reads: CASTGTQGTGELFF. The CDR3, as DNA: TGTGCCAGTACGGGGACTCAGGGAACCGGGGAGCTGTTTTTT.

The chain couples TRBV6-5 to TRBJ2-5; TRBD1 matches 10 bases. This CDR3 is 15 amino acids long. V gave up 2 bases and J gave up 3 bases; unmatched junction bases: 3. Germline lookup yields CDR1 MNHEY and CDR2 SVGAGI. CDR3 in DNA: TGTGCCAGCAGTTACAGCGGGACAGGGGAAGAGACCCAGTACTTC. Protein sequence: CASSYSGTGEETQYF.

This chain uses TRBV5-5 with TRBJ2-3; the D gene is possibly TRBD1 (7 bases). Germline CDR1 and CDR2: SGHKS and YYEKEE (reference sequence). The V end lost 0 bases, the J end lost 10 bases, and 15 bases lay between the germline ends. This CDR3 is 14 amino acids long. The CDR3 region has the DNA TGTGCCAGCAGCTTGGAAGGAGGGGGCGTGGCGCAGTATTTT. Amino acid sequence: CASSLEGGGVAQYF. Drawing the rest from reference TRBV5-5 and TRBJ2-3, the complete variable domain is DAGVTQSPTHLIKTRGQQVTLRCSPISGHKSVSWYQQVLGQGPQFIFQYYEKEERGRGNFPDRFSARQFPNYSSELNVNALLLGDSALYLCASSLEGGGVAQYFGPGTRLTVL.

This sequence joins TRBV27 and TRBJ2-7, with TRBD2 identical over 9 bases. The CDR3 runs 13 residues. CDR1 is MNHEY and CDR2 is SMNVEV in the germline V gene (reference sequence). V was pared by 6 bases and J by 1 base, with 1 base of the junction left unmatched. CDR3 sequence: CASRGLASYEQYF. In DNA form, the CDR3 reads TGTGCCAGCAGGGGACTAGCATCCTACGAGCAGTACTTC.

The gene calls are TRBV7-9 and TRBJ2-1; 7 nucleotides agree with TRBD1. The germline V gene encodes CDR1 SEHNR and CDR2 FQNEAQ (reference sequence). The CDR3 totals 14 residues. With V trimmed by 4 bases and J by 5 bases, 5 bases remained unmatched. The CDR3 DNA follows: TGTGCCAGCAGCTCATACAGGGGAGACAATGAGCAGTTCTTC. The encoded protein is CASSSYRGDNEQFF.

The rearrangement joins TRBV28 to TRBJ2-3, with 10 nucleotides matching TRBD2. This CDR3 spans 15 amino acids. Germline CDR1 reads MDHEN; CDR2 reads SYDVKM. V lost 6 bases, J lost 3 bases, and 6 bases stayed unmatched. The CDR3 loop reads CASSPLAGVTDTQYF. The CDR3 DNA sequence: TGTGCCAGCAGCCCCCTAGCGGGGGTAACAGATACGCAGTATTTT.

The chain carries TRBV5-1 and TRBJ1-1; D gene unclear. The germline CDR1 and CDR2 sequences are SGHRS and YFSETQ. Trimming left V 0 bases short and J 4 bases short, with 10 bases between. This CDR3 has 14 residues. CDR3 nucleotides: TGCGCCAGCAGCTTGGACGTGGCTGGCACTGAAGCTTTCTTT. Amino acids: CASSLDVAGTEAFF. Drawing the rest from reference TRBV5-1 and TRBJ1-1, the complete variable domain is KAGVTQTPRYLIKTRGQQVTLSCSPISGHRSVSWYQQTPGQGLQFLFEYFSETQRNKGNFPGRFSGRQFSNSRSEMNVSTLELGDSALYLCASSLDVAGTEAFFGQGTRLTVV.

This chain joins TRBV4-2 and TRBJ2-5, with 10 bases that match TRBD2. The junction had 9 bases not matched to a gene; V was cut back by 0 bases and J by 5 bases. This CDR3 spans 17 amino acids. Germline lookup yields CDR1 LGHNA and CDR2 YNFKEQ. In DNA, the CDR3 is TGTGCCAGCAGCCAAGAGGGATCAGCGGGGGGGCCGGAGACCCAGTACTTC. Its translation: CASSQEGSAGGPETQYF.

This chain uses TRBV6-1 with TRBJ1-5; TRBD1 matches 8 bases. CDR1 MNHNS and CDR2 SASEGT come from the germline V gene. The CDR3 covers 15 residues. After removal of 5 bases from V and 1 base from J, the junction contained 4 bases not matched to a gene. CDR3 coding DNA: TGTGCCAGCAGTAACGGACAGGGAAGCAATCAGCCCCAGCATTTT. It specifies CASSNGQGSNQPQHF.

The chain has TRBV18 and TRBJ1-1; 7 bases line up with TRBD1. CDR3 size: 11 residues. Trimming took 5 bases from V and 11 from J; bases not matched to a gene: 5. Germline loops: CDR1 KGHSH, CDR2 LQKENI. CDR3 region: CASSATGSAFF. CDR3 DNA sequence: TGTGCCAGCTCAGCGACAGGGTCGGCTTTCTTT.

The chain is built from TRBV5-7 and TRBJ2-2, with D maybe TRBD1 (5 bases). TRBV5-7 is an ORF, and what it does is uncertain. Trimming stripped 0 bases from V and 6 bases from J, with 21 bases between. CDR3 size: 18 residues. CDR3 coding DNA: TGTGCCAGCAGCTTGGTGGGATGTGCAGGGCCGAAGCCCGGGGAGCTGTTTTTT. Amino acids: CASSLVGCAGPKPGELFF.

The V call is TRBV5-1, the J call TRBJ2-1; tentatively, D is TRBD1 (7 bases). The germline V and J ends were trimmed by 0 bases and 8 bases, with 12 bases remaining between them. CDR3 length: 14 residues. CDR1 and CDR2 (germline): SGHRS, YFSETQ. Here the CDR3 reads CASSLGQGGHEQFF. The CDR3, as DNA: TGCGCCAGCAGCTTGGGCCAGGGGGGACATGAGCAGTTCTTC.

This chain links TRBV28 with TRBJ1-2, with a tentative D call TRBD1 (5 bases). CDR1 is MDHEN, CDR2 SYDVKM, per germline. V shed 6 bases and J shed 2 bases, with 10 bases lying between them. The CDR3 is made up of 13 amino acids. DNA for the CDR3: TGTGCCAGCAGGATGACAGTAAACTATGGCTACACCTTC. Its protein is CASRMTVNYGYTF.

This chain links TRBV7-9 with TRBJ2-7; D unclear. V gave up 5 bases and J gave up 0 bases, with 17 bases separating them. The CDR3 is 16 residues long. Germline CDR1 is SEHNR and CDR2 is FQNEAQ (reference sequence). The CDR3: CASSPNSGLSSYEQYF. The CDR3 nucleotides read TGTGCCAGCAGCCCAAACAGTGGTCTCAGCTCCTACGAGCAGTACTTC.

CDR3 nucleotides: TGTGCCAGCAGAGCGGAGGGGATTTCGTCCTATGGCTACACCTTC. It encodes CASRAEGISSYGYTF. The chain carries TRBV27 and TRBJ1-2; a possible D gene is TRBD1 (5 bases). Germline loops: CDR1 MNHEY, CDR2 SMNVEV (reference sequence). V was pared by 6 bases and J by 4 bases, with 18 bases between. This CDR3 spans 15 amino acids.

This rearrangement joins TRBV6-5 to TRBJ2-5; D might be TRBD1 (6 bases). V lost 2 bases and J lost 5, with 18 bases in between. This CDR3 contains 16 residues. Germline CDR1 MNHEY, CDR2 SVGAGI. The CDR3 region has the DNA TGTGCCAGCAGTTACGGCACTACAGGGCAGTCGGAGACCCAGTACTTC. This translates into CASSYGTTGQSETQYF.

The V call is TRBV28, the J call TRBJ1-1; 8 bases are a match to TRBD1. The germline CDR1 and CDR2 sequences are MDHEN and SYDVKM. The CDR3 has 14 amino acids. The V segment lost 6 bases and the J segment 6 bases; nucleotides outside the gene matches: 9. The CDR3: CASRSDRGLAEAFF. DNA for the CDR3: TGTGCCAGCAGGTCAGACAGGGGTTTGGCTGAAGCTTTCTTT.